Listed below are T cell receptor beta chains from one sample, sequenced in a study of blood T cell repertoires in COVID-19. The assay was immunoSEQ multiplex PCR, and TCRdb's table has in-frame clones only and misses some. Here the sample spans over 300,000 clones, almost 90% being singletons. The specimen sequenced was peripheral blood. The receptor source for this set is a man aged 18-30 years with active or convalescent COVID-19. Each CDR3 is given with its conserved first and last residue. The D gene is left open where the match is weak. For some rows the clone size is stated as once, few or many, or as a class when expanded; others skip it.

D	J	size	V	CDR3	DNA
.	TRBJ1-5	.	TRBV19	CASSKDRGGNQPQHF	TGTGCCAGTAGTAAGGACCGGGGAGGCAATCAGCCCCAGCATTTT
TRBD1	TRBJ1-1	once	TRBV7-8	CASSSGTGETEAFF	TGTGCCAGCAGCTCCGGGACAGGGGAGACTGAAGCTTTCTTT
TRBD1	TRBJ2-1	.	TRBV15	CATSTRDRGPYNEQFF	TGTGCCACCAGCACCCGCGACAGGGGGCCCTACAATGAGCAGTTCTTC
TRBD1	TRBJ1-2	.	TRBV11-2	CASSSNTGGNYGYTF	TGTGCCAGCAGCTCTAACACAGGGGGCAACTATGGCTACACCTTC
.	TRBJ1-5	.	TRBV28	CASSPQGGVSQPQHF	TGTGCCAGCAGTCCTCAGGGAGGGGTGAGTCAGCCCCAGCATTTT
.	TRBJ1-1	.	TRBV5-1	CASSLIGGKNTEAFF	TGCGCCAGCAGCTTGATCGGGGGGAAGAACACTGAAGCTTTCTTT
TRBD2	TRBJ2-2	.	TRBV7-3	CASSWISGRAAGELFF	TGTGCCAGCAGCTGGATTAGCGGGAGGGCGGCCGGGGAGCTGTTTTTT
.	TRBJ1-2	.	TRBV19	CASSMYNNYGYTF	TGTGCCAGTAGTATGTACAACAACTATGGCTACACCTTC
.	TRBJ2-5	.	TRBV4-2	CASSQDSSGDQETQYF	TGTGCCAGCAGCCAAGACAGCTCCGGAGACCAAGAGACCCAGTACTTC
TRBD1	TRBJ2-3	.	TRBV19	CASSILGQGVRPDTQYF	TGTGCCAGTAGTATTTTGGGACAGGGAGTTCGGCCAGATACGCAGTATTTT
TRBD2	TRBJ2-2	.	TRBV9	CASSPRGGSNTGELFF	TGTGCCAGCAGCCCACGCGGGGGGTCCAACACCGGGGAGCTGTTTTTT
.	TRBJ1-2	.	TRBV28	CASTRELNYGYTF	TGTGCCAGCACCCGTGAGCTAAACTATGGCTACACCTTC
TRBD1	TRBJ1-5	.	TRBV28	CASSTGGGQHQPQHF	TGTGCCAGCAGTACAGGGGGCGGCCAGCATCAGCCCCAGCATTTT
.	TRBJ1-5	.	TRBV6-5	CASSPGTGNQQPQHF	TGTGCCAGCAGCCCCGGAACAGGGAACCAGCAGCCCCAGCATTTT
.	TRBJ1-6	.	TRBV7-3	CASSLQGYSPLHF	TGTGCCAGCAGTCTCCAGGGTTACTCACCCCTCCACTTT
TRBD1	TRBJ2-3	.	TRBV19	CASIQTGETDTQYF	TGTGCCAGTATCCAGACAGGGGAGACAGATACGCAGTATTTT
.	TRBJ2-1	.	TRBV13	CASSQNRVEQFF	TGTGCCAGCAGCCAAAACAGGGTTGAGCAGTTCTTC
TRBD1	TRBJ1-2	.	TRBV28	CASSSSASGTGASGYTF	TGTGCCAGCAGTTCGTCTGCCTCCGGGACAGGGGCAAGTGGCTACACCTTC
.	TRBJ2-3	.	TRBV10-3	CAISDPTTDTQYF	TGTGCCATCAGTGACCCTACCACAGATACGCAGTATTTT
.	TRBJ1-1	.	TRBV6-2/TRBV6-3	CASSYPRGSLMNTEAFF	TGTGCCAGCAGTTACCCTAGAGGGTCCCTGATGAACACTGAAGCTTTCTTT
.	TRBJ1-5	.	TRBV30	CAWSVAGSNQPQHF	TGTGCCTGGAGTGTAGCGGGTAGCAATCAGCCCCAGCATTTT
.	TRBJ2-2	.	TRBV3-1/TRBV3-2	CASSPGLGLKNTGELFF	TGTGCCAGCAGCCCGGGACTGGGGCTAAAGAACACCGGGGAGCTGTTTTTT
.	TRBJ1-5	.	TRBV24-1	CATSTGIYQPQHF	TGTGCCACCAGTACAGGGATTTATCAGCCCCAGCATTTT
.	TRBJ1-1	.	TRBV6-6	CASSHPGISNTEAFF	TGTGCCAGCAGTCACCCCGGGATCTCGAACACTGAAGCTTTCTTT
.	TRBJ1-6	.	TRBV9	CASSVAPADFHF	TGTGCCAGCAGCGTAGCGCCCGCGGACTTCCACTTT